This T cell receptor beta chain was captured by sequencing in a study of CD8 T cells in ankylosing spondylitis. Study results and caveats: Apparently characteristic of ankylosing spondylitis blood was a TCR beta motif (eight highly homologous variants).

Molecular-barcoded quantitative 5'-RACE produced these TCR beta libraries. TCRdb fed the 5' RACE reads into MiXCR, producing one record per CDR3 protein. The sample lists about 240,000 distinct CDR3 sequences; more than 9% were seen once. There are many counts of this clonotype. Antigen: not known. The V and J ends lost 6 bases and 3 bases respectively, with 15 bases between them. The germline CDR1 and CDR2 sequences are MNHEY and SVGEGT. The CDR3 loop spans 14 amino acids. Sequenced input: blood, either unsorted or a sorted T cell fraction (not recorded which). The receptor was derived from a male donor with ankylosing spondylitis or in good health (not recorded which). This chain uses TRBV6-2 or TRBV6-3 with TRBJ2-7, with D perhaps TRBD1 or TRBD2 (5 bases each). The DNA for the CDR3 is TGTGCCAGCAGCCGCAGGGCAGACTACTACGAGCAGTACTTC. Its translation: CASSRRADYYEQYF.